This T cell receptor (beta chain) is drawn from a study of identical twins. Whole-study findings and limits: Zero-insertion analyses might be partly confounded by invariant T cells like MAIT and iNKT.

A single record per CDR3 protein comes from TCRdb applying MiXCR to the 5' RACE reads. The repertoire holds under 1 million distinct CDR3 sequences, with more than 9% as singletons. The V gene's germline CDR1 is SNHLY and CDR2 FYNNEI. Trimming removed 3 bases from V and 5 bases from J, with 7 bases in between. CDR3 size: 13 residues. This clonotype occurred many times. The antigen remains unidentified. This sample also appeared in a second study, on yellow fever vaccine responses in identical twins.

This TCR was sampled from a woman aged 18 to 35 in good health. The specimen sequenced was PBMCs. The rearrangement links TRBV2 to TRBJ2-2; D not resolved. In DNA, the CDR3 is TGTGCCAGCAGTGACCTGATTACCGGGGAGCTGTTTTTT. Its translation is CASSDLITGELFF.